This T cell receptor beta chain stems from a study of blood T cells in healthy people across ages. Findings and caveats of the study: Diversity of TCR beta per million T cells declined in a roughly linear way with age. The study regarded diversity estimates from one million T cells as underestimates.

Turning to this clonotype: Antigen specificity is unknown.

Next came a second PCR, run for about 6 to 11 cycles, which used a sample-barcoded 5' primer along with a J-beta primer mix. TCRdb passed the 5' RACE reads through MiXCR, listing each CDR3 protein once. This sample has hundreds of thousands of distinct CDR3 sequences, with roughly 20% found just once. The length of the CDR3 is 16 residues. The V gene end was trimmed by 2 bases and the J gene end by 5 bases; junction bases not matched to a gene: 13. Germline V CDR1 and CDR2: DFQATT, SNEGSKA (reference sequence). The V call is TRBV20-1, the J call TRBJ2-7; 9 bases align to TRBD1. This clonotype was sampled from a man aged 65 to 85 in good health. Sequencing was carried out using blood. CDR3 loop: CSARSPGTGKSNEQYF. The CDR3 coding sequence is TGCAGTGCTAGATCCCCCGGGACAGGGAAATCTAACGAGCAGTACTTC.